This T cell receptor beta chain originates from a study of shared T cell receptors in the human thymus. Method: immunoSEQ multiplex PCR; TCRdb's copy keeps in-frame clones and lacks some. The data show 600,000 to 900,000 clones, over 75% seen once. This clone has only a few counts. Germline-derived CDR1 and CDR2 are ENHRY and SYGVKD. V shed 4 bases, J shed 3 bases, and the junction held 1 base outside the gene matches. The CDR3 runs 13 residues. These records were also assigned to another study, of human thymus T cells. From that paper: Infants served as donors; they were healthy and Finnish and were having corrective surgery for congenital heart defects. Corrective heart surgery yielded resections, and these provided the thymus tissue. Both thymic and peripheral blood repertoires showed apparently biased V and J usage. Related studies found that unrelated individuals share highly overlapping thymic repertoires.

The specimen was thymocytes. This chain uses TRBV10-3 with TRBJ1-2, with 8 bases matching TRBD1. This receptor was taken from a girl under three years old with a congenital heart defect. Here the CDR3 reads CAISADRDYGYTF. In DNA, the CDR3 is TGTGCCATCAGTGCGGACAGGGACTATGGCTACACCTTC.